This T cell receptor beta chain was sequenced during a study of cytomegalovirus exposure and HLA in healthy donors. Trimming at V came to 2 bases and at J to 3 bases, leaving 2 bases not matched to a gene. Germline V gene sequence: CDR1 MNHNS, CDR2 SASEGT. This CDR3 contains 15 residues. PCR primers comprised 60 Vbeta and 13 Jbeta primers. Repertoires were generated with immunoSEQ multiplex PCR, while TCRdb's copy carries only in-frame clones and drops some. The sample lists 150,000 to 200,000 clones; approximately 65% were seen once. The material sequenced was PBMCs. V and J are TRBV6-1 and TRBJ2-5; 11 nucleotides match TRBD1. This clonotype was obtained from a man aged 35 to 55 in good health and CMV-seronegative. CDR3 loop: CASSERDRGKETQYF. CDR3 sequence (DNA): TGTGCCAGCAGTGAAAGGGACAGGGGGAAAGAGACCCAGTACTTC.